This entry is about one TCR beta chain. V lost 6 bases and J 6 bases, leaving 11 bases between the germline ends. Germline V gene lookup returns CDR1 DFQATT and CDR2 SNEGSKA (reference sequence). The CDR3 runs 11 residues. The data derive from a study of Ad26.COV2.S vaccination and SARS-CoV-2 variants. TCRdb's copy holds only in-frame clones and misses some; the assay was immunoSEQ multiplex PCR. Altogether over 110,000 clones are present, 86% being singletons, with the ten largest covering around 5%. Source: peripheral blood, taken after recovery from COVID-19. This receptor was taken from a human donor who had recovered from COVID-19. The genes are TRBV20-1 and TRBJ1-1, with TRBD1 as a possible D gene (6 bases). In DNA, the CDR3 is TGCAGTGCCAGGGACAACTCTGAAGCTTTCTTT. Translated: CSARDNSEAFF.